Listed below are T cell receptor beta chains from one sample, sequenced in a study of OX40 agonist ivuxolimab in advanced cancers. Clones were read by immunoSEQ multiplex PCR, and TCRdb kept only the in-frame ones, dropping some. The sample has about 63,000 clones, 75% to 90% seen once; the top ten hold 10% to 13%. Source: CD4+ or CD8+ T cells sorted from blood, taken in a trial of the OX40 agonist ivuxolimab. These receptor sequences come from an adult with an advanced solid tumor such as melanoma, head and neck, liver or kidney cancer. CDR3s include the opening cysteine and the closing phenylalanine or tryptophan. A D gene is named only where the DNA matches it firmly. Not every row has a clone size; where given, it reads once, few, many or a size class.

-	-	TRBV6-5	TRBJ2-7	TGTGCCAGCAGTGAACACAGGGTGGGGGGGGAGCAGTACTTC	CASSEHRVGGEQYF
-	TRBD1	TRBV9	TRBJ2-5	TGTGCCAGCAGCGTTGAGGGGGCGCCCCAAGAGACCCAGTACTTC	CASSVEGAPQETQYF
-	-	TRBV7-2	TRBJ2-3	TGTGCCAGCAGCTTAGAGCCTAGCGAGGCAGATACGCAGTATTTT	CASSLEPSEADTQYF
-	-	TRBV7-9	TRBJ2-7	TGTGCCAGCAGCTTCCCAACCGGAGGGGGCTACGGCGAGCAGTACTTC	CASSFPTGGGYGEQYF
-	TRBD1	TRBV23-1	TRBJ1-5	TGCGCCACCTTCCGGGACAGGGGATTCTATAGCAATCAGCCCCAGCATTTT	CATFRDRGFYSNQPQHF
-	TRBD1	TRBV6-1	TRBJ1-4	TGTGCCAGCACCCGACAGGGTGGGTTTGAAAAACTGTTTTTT	CASTRQGGFEKLFF
-	TRBD2	TRBV18	TRBJ2-1	TGTGCCAGCTCGATAGGACTAGCGGGAGATAATGAGCAGTTCTTC	CASSIGLAGDNEQFF
once	TRBD2	TRBV7-2	TRBJ2-3	TGTGCCAGCAGCTTGACTAGCGGGTCCCGCACAGATACGCAGTATTTT	CASSLTSGSRTDTQYF
-	-	TRBV5-1	TRBJ2-1	TGCGCCAGCAGCTTAGACACAGGGTCCTACAATGAGCAGTTCTTC	CASSLDTGSYNEQFF
few	TRBD2	TRBV5-4	TRBJ2-1	TGTGCCAGCAGCTTGGATCCAGCGGGGGGTATCTTCTTC	CASSLDPAGGIFF
-	-	TRBV11-2	TRBJ1-2	TGTGCCAGCAGCCACGGACGGACCCTTTATGGCTACACCTTC	CASSHGRTLYGYTF
-	TRBD2	TRBV2	TRBJ2-5	TGTGCCAGCGGGGGAGCGGGGGGGCCCTGGGAGACCCAGTACTTC	CASGGAGGPWETQYF
-	TRBD1	TRBV7-9	TRBJ1-1	TGTGCCAGCAGCTTAGTACAGGGGTGGACTGAAGCTTTCTTT	CASSLVQGWTEAFF
-	-	TRBV2	TRBJ2-5	TGTGCCAGCAGAAGGTTTCCGACAATGGGACAAGAGACCCAGTACTTC	CASRRFPTMGQETQYF
-	TRBD2	TRBV2	TRBJ2-1	TGTGCCAGCAGCCTAGCGGGAGGGGCCTACAATGAGCAGTTCTTC	CASSLAGGAYNEQFF
-	-	TRBV7-9	TRBJ1-5	TGTGCCAGCAGCTTAAATAATCAGCCCCAGCATTTT	CASSLNNQPQHF
once	-	TRBV11-2	TRBJ2-3	TGTGCCGCCCGAGCCCTGGGTACGCAGTATTTT	CAARALGTQYF
-	-	TRBV10-3	TRBJ2-3	TGTGCCATCAGTGAGGACTACGTAAATACGCAGTATTTT	CAISEDYVNTQYF
-	TRBD1	TRBV5-6	TRBJ2-7	TGTGCCAGCAGCTTGTTGGGACAGGGGGCCTACGAGCAGTACTTC	CASSLLGQGAYEQYF
-	-	TRBV15	TRBJ2-7	TGTGCCACCAGCAGAGAGGGTGGGGGGTACGAGCAGTACTTC	CATSREGGGYEQYF
-	TRBD2	TRBV7-3	TRBJ2-1	TGTGCCAGCAGCTTATTAGAGGCGGGAGAAGGGAATGAGCAGTTCTTC	CASSLLEAGEGNEQFF
-	TRBD2	TRBV7-8	TRBJ2-1	TGTGCCAGCATGCCTAGCGGGGGCTCGTTCAATGAGCAGTTCTTC	CASMPSGGSFNEQFF
-	-	TRBV4-1	TRBJ1-4	TGCGCCAGCAGCCAAACACGGGTTAATGAAAAACTGTTTTTT	CASSQTRVNEKLFF
-	TRBD2	TRBV5-4	TRBJ2-7	TGTGCCAGCAGCTTGAGTAGCGGGAGTTCCTACGAGCAGTACTTC	CASSLSSGSSYEQYF
-	-	TRBV5-4	TRBJ2-1	TGTGCCAGCAGCTTGTTCGGCATCAATGAGCAGTTCTTC	CASSLFGINEQFF
-	TRBD1	TRBV5-1	TRBJ1-4	TGCGCCAGCAGCCCCGGGACAGGGGGCGGAAAACTGTTTTTT	CASSPGTGGGKLFF
once	-	TRBV5-4	TRBJ2-7	TGTGCCAGCAGCTTGGAACGGGAGTACGAGCAGTACTTC	CASSLEREYEQYF
-	-	TRBV18	TRBJ1-1	TGTGCCAGCTCACTATCAATGAGGACTGAAGCTTTCTTT	CASSLSMRTEAFF
-	-	TRBV28	TRBJ1-2	TGTGCCAGCAGCTGGGGGGCAGACCCTTATGGCTACACCTTC	CASSWGADPYGYTF
-	-	TRBV7-3	TRBJ2-1	TGTGCCAGCAGCTTTGGGAACCCTGCTGGGTCGAACAATGAGCAGTTCTTC	CASSFGNPAGSNNEQFF
-	-	TRBV28	TRBJ2-7	TGTGCCAGCAGTTTTTTCCCCCTATCCCAGGGAAATCCCTACGAGCAGTACTTC	CASSFFPLSQGNPYEQYF
-	-	TRBV9	TRBJ1-4	TGTGCCAGCAGCAGGACTCTTAATGAAAAACTGTTTTTT	CASSRTLNEKLFF
-	-	TRBV18	TRBJ2-1	TGTGCCAGCTCACAACAGGTATACAATGAGCAGTTCTTC	CASSQQVYNEQFF
-	-	TRBV6-5	TRBJ1-2	TGTGCCAGCAGTGAGGGAACCTATGGCTACACCTTC	CASSEGTYGYTF
-	TRBD2	TRBV6-4	TRBJ2-7	TGTGCCAGCCGACGGGAGGACCACTCCTACGAGCAGTACTTC	CASRREDHSYEQYF
-	TRBD2	TRBV9	TRBJ2-5	TGTGCCAGCAGCGTTGGACTAGCGGGCGGAGCAGAGACCCAGTACTTC	CASSVGLAGGAETQYF
few	-	TRBV7-9	TRBJ1-2	TGTGCCAGCAGCGCGACGGGCCCTTATGGCTACACCTTC	CASSATGPYGYTF
-	-	TRBV19	TRBJ2-7	TGTGCCAGTAGCTACAGGGACTCCTACGAGCAGTACTTC	CASSYRDSYEQYF
-	-	TRBV5-1	TRBJ2-5	TGCGCCAGCAGCTTGGAAGCGTGGATAGGAGAGACCCAGTACTTC	CASSLEAWIGETQYF